These T cell receptor beta chains were read from a single sample in a study of early T cells in non-severe SARS-CoV-2 infection. TCRdb redid the calling of the 5' RACE reads with MiXCR, one entry per CDR3 protein. The data contain some 40,000 distinct CDR3 sequences, 12% of them singletons. Sequenced: whole blood. These receptors all come from an adult who was a healthcare worker with PCR-confirmed SARS-CoV-2 infection or an uninfected control (not recorded which). CDR3s include the opening cysteine and the closing phenylalanine or tryptophan. The order of the fields is D gene, J gene, V gene, clone size, CDR3 protein, CDR3 DNA. The D gene is left open where the match is weak. Clone size, where shown, is once, few, many, or a class for clones that have expanded.

.	TRBJ2-7	TRBV5-1	.	CASSQGLDRFYEQYF	TGCGCCAGCAGCCAAGGCTTAGACAGGTTCTACGAGCAGTACTTC
.	TRBJ2-1	TRBV6-5	.	CASRTPGSTGAYNEQFF	TGTGCCAGCAGGACTCCGGGTTCGACAGGAGCCTACAATGAGCAGTTCTTC
.	TRBJ2-5	TRBV6-2/TRBV6-3	many	CASTQPGETQYF	TGTGCCAGCACCCAACCGGGAGAGACCCAGTACTTC
.	TRBJ2-5	TRBV10-3	.	CAISVAPSEGSHQETQYF	TGTGCCATCAGTGTGGCCCCCTCCGAGGGGTCACACCAAGAGACCCAGTACTTC
.	TRBJ1-2	TRBV5-6	.	CASSSDSYGYTF	TGTGCCAGCAGTTCGGACAGCTATGGCTACACCTTC
.	TRBJ2-3	TRBV6-2/TRBV6-3	.	CASSYSRGTDTQYF	TGTGCCAGCAGTTACTCACGGGGCACAGATACGCAGTATTTT
TRBD1	TRBJ1-6	TRBV6-5	few	CASSYDRGSSPLHF	TGTGCCAGCAGTTACGACAGGGGGAGTTCACCCCTCCACTTT
.	TRBJ2-1	TRBV11-2	.	CASSADPGDVQFF	TGTGCCAGCAGCGCCGATCCGGGAGACGTCCAGTTCTTC
.	TRBJ2-7	TRBV6-5	few	CASGSIDSYEQYF	TGTGCCAGCGGGTCCATCGACAGTTACGAGCAGTACTTC
.	TRBJ2-2	TRBV7-2	.	CASSFGFSGTGELFF	TGTGCCAGCAGCTTCGGGTTTTCGGGCACCGGGGAGCTGTTTTTT
.	TRBJ2-7	TRBV11-2	many	CASSLDGESYEQYF	TGTGCCAGCAGCTTAGATGGGGAGTCCTACGAGCAGTACTTC
.	TRBJ1-6	TRBV20-1	few	CSASRTGSYNSPLHF	TGCAGTGCTAGCCGAACAGGCTCCTATAATTCACCCCTCCACTTT
.	TRBJ2-7	TRBV6-2/TRBV6-3	many	CASVHGDEQYF	TGTGCCAGCGTTCACGGAGACGAGCAGTACTTC
.	TRBJ1-1	TRBV12-3/TRBV12-4	few	CASSPSRGRDTEAFF	TGTGCCAGCAGTCCTTCTAGAGGGAGGGACACTGAAGCTTTCTTT
TRBD2	TRBJ2-1	TRBV5-1	medium-sized	CASSPGRGRENEQFF	TGCGCCAGTTCCCCCGGGCGGGGGAGGGAGAATGAGCAGTTCTTC
TRBD1	TRBJ1-1	TRBV7-8	few	CASSSDRGVPEAFF	TGTGCCAGCAGCTCAGACAGGGGGGTCCCTGAAGCTTTCTTT
.	TRBJ2-2	TRBV11-2	many	CASSLDPGTSELFF	TGTGCCAGCAGCTTAGATCCGGGAACTTCTGAGCTGTTTTTT
.	TRBJ1-1	TRBV11-2	many	CASSSHQGWNTEAFF	TGTGCCAGCAGCTCGCATCAGGGATGGAACACTGAAGCTTTCTTT
TRBD1	TRBJ2-1	TRBV4-3	.	CASSPEGAGVSDEQFF	TGCGCCAGCAGCCCAGAGGGGGCAGGGGTAAGCGATGAGCAGTTCTTC
TRBD1	TRBJ1-1	TRBV7-2	.	CASSTNAGQPEAFF	TGTGCCAGCAGCACCAACGCGGGACAGCCTGAAGCTTTCTTT
.	TRBJ1-2	TRBV11-2	many	CASTSNANYGYTF	TGTGCCAGCACCTCGAACGCTAACTATGGCTACACCTTC
.	TRBJ2-7	TRBV28	.	CASGHYEQYF	TGTGCCAGCGGTCACTACGAGCAGTACTTC
.	TRBJ2-7	TRBV7-2	few	CASSRGGSGYEQYF	TGTGCCAGCAGTAGGGGGGGAAGCGGATACGAGCAGTACTTC
.	TRBJ1-3	TRBV18	few	CASSPRPDLNTIYF	TGTGCCAGCTCACCACGTCCGGACCTAAACACCATATATTTT
.	TRBJ2-7	TRBV12-3/TRBV12-4	.	CASTTRGGYEQYF	TGTGCCAGCACCACTCGAGGGGGGTACGAGCAGTACTTC
TRBD2	TRBJ2-5	TRBV20-1	few	CSARGTSGSKETQYF	TGCAGTGCTAGGGGGACTAGCGGGAGTAAAGAGACCCAGTACTTC
.	TRBJ2-7	TRBV7-6	medium-sized	CASSLSTTTYEQYF	TGTGCCAGCAGCTTGTCCACAACCACCTACGAGCAGTACTTC
.	TRBJ2-7	TRBV7-2	few	CASSTELFEQYF	TGTGCCAGCAGCACCGAATTGTTCGAGCAGTACTTC
TRBD2	TRBJ2-1	TRBV10-3	many	CAISGPTSGRYNEQFF	TGTGCCATCAGTGGACCGACTAGCGGGAGATACAATGAGCAGTTCTTC
.	TRBJ1-4	TRBV10-3	.	CAISQSGRFDEKLFF	TGTGCCATCAGCCAATCAGGGAGATTTGATGAAAAACTGTTTTTT
.	TRBJ2-7	TRBV7-9	.	CASRRTPGHSYEQYF	TGTGCCAGCAGGCGGACCCCGGGACATTCCTACGAGCAGTACTTC
TRBD2	TRBJ2-3	TRBV3-1	.	CASSQVRGSTQYF	TGTGCCAGCAGCCAAGTTCGCGGGAGTACGCAGTATTTT
TRBD1	TRBJ2-7	TRBV2	few	CASKSTGGTYEQYF	TGTGCCAGCAAATCGACAGGGGGGACCTACGAGCAGTACTTC
TRBD1	TRBJ1-1	TRBV20-1	many	CSAPNLRGFTEAFF	TGCAGTGCCCCTAATCTCAGGGGGTTCACTGAAGCTTTCTTT
.	TRBJ2-2	TRBV15	few	CATSRVPTNTGELFF	TGTGCCACCAGCAGAGTCCCAACGAACACCGGGGAGCTGTTTTTT
TRBD2	TRBJ2-1	TRBV28	many	CATGGGYNEQFF	TGTGCCACCGGGGGGGGGTACAATGAGCAGTTCTTC
TRBD2	TRBJ2-7	TRBV5-1	.	CASSFGTNGDEQYF	TGCGCCAGCAGCTTTGGGACTAACGGGGACGAGCAGTACTTC
.	TRBJ2-2	TRBV7-9	.	CASSPNPGELFF	TGTGCCAGCAGCCCCAACCCCGGGGAGCTGTTTTTT
.	TRBJ2-7	TRBV7-9	many	CASSLAGTSYEQYF	TGTGCCAGCAGCTTAGCCGGGACATCATACGAGCAGTACTTC